Below are 20 T cell receptor beta chains sequenced from a single sample in a study of identical twins. TCRdb reanalysed the 5' RACE reads using MiXCR and keeps one entry per CDR3 protein. The sample holds 1.5 million to 2 million distinct CDR3 sequences; about 32% are singletons and the top ten take approximately 0.29%. Specimen: cord blood. These receptors originate from a newborn girl in good health.

The chain employs TRBV6-5 and TRBJ1-1; TRBD1 is a possible D gene (5 bases). The CDR3 is 14 residues long. Deletions cut 2 bases from V and 1 base from J, with 8 bases between. Germline V lookup: CDR1 MNHEY, CDR2 SVGAGI. The CDR3 region is CASSYITGNTEAFF. CDR3 DNA sequence: TGTGCCAGCAGTTACATCACAGGGAACACTGAAGCTTTCTTT.

This clonotype was observed a few times. This chain uses TRBV27 with TRBJ1-1, with unresolved D. The CDR3 is 13 amino acids. CDR1 is MNHEY, CDR2 SMNVEV, per germline (reference sequence). V lost 6 bases and J lost 4, with 12 bases in between. CDR3 amino acids: CASSLIEGTEAFF. Here the CDR3 DNA reads TGTGCCAGCAGCCTTATCGAGGGCACTGAAGCTTTCTTT.

This sequence joins TRBV6-2 or TRBV6-3 and TRBJ2-3; a weak D match, TRBD2 (6 bases). Germline V gene sequence: CDR1 MNHEY, CDR2 SVGEGT. V was clipped by 6 bases and J by 2 bases, with 21 bases between them. The CDR3 is made up of 17 amino acids. CDR3 sequence reads: CASSAGILAAITDTQYF. The CDR3 DNA is TGTGCCAGCAGCGCGGGAATACTGGCGGCGATCACAGATACGCAGTATTTT.

CDR3 in amino acids: CASRLAGTGTNEQYF. For the CDR3, the DNA is TGTGCCAGCAGACTCGCCGGGACAGGGACCAACGAGCAGTACTTC. The chain combines TRBV5-5 with TRBJ2-7; 9 nucleotides align to TRBD1. The J segment lost 5 bases and the V segment lost 5 bases, leaving 11 bases of the junction unmatched. The CDR3 is 15 residues long. Germline V gene lookup returns CDR1 SGHKS and CDR2 YYEKEE (reference sequence). Using reference TRBV5-5 and TRBJ2-7 for the parts outside the CDR3, the full variable domain is DAGVTQSPTHLIKTRGQQVTLRCSPISGHKSVSWYQQVLGQGPQFIFQYYEKEERGRGNFPDRFSARQFPNYSSELNVNALLLGDSALYLCASRLAGTGTNEQYFGPGTRLTVT.

This clonotype has ten or more counts. V gene TRBV20-1 combines with J gene TRBJ1-2; 7 bases align to TRBD1. Germline V CDR1 and CDR2: DFQATT, SNEGSKA (reference sequence). The CDR3 spans 14 residues. J lost 4 bases, V lost 2 bases, and 7 bases had no gene match. This CDR3 reads CSARSTTGVYGYTF. CDR3 nucleotide sequence: TGCAGTGCTAGAAGTACCACAGGGGTCTATGGCTACACCTTC.

The rearrangement links TRBV19 to TRBJ2-3; 8 positions match TRBD1. Losses at the gene ends were 3 bases for V and 6 bases for J; bases not matched to a gene: 5. The V gene's germline CDR1 is LNHDA and CDR2 SQIVND (reference sequence). This CDR3 contains 14 residues. The CDR3 loop is CASSIRQGTDTQYF. CDR3 in DNA: TGTGCCAGTAGTATTCGACAGGGGACCGATACGCAGTATTTT.

The chain joins TRBV4-1 to TRBJ2-3; 10 bases are shared with TRBD2. With V trimmed by 4 bases and J by 1 base, 14 bases remained unmatched. This CDR3 contains 19 residues. Germline CDR1 and CDR2: MGHRA and YSYEKL. The DNA of the CDR3 is TGCGCCAGCAGCCGCAAGGGACGGTCTAGCGGGAGTGGCACAGATACGCAGTATTTT. Translating gives CASSRKGRSSGSGTDTQYF.

The rearrangement joins TRBV20-1 to TRBJ2-5; D perhaps matches TRBD2 (6 bases). Germline CDR1 is DFQATT and CDR2 is SNEGSKA (reference sequence). CDR3 size: 18 residues. Trimming cost V 0 bases and J 3 bases, with 23 bases left between them. CDR3 sequence: CSAREFGLASIPKETQYF. The CDR3 nucleotides are TGCAGTGCTAGAGAATTTGGGCTAGCGTCGATCCCAAAAGAGACCCAGTACTTC.

V gene TRBV27 combines with J gene TRBJ2-3; the D gene is possibly TRBD2 (6 bases). The germline V gene encodes CDR1 MNHEY and CDR2 SMNVEV (reference sequence). The CDR3 contains 17 residues. Trimming stripped 3 bases from V and 2 bases from J, with 18 bases between. The CDR3 nucleotides are TGTGCCAGCAGTTTTAAGCCGGGGGTCAAACTCACAGATACGCAGTATTTT. This codes for CASSFKPGVKLTDTQYF.

V usage is TRBV11-2 and J usage is TRBJ2-7, with TRBD2 matching over 12 bases. Germline CDR1 and CDR2: SGHAT and FQNNGV. The J segment lost 3 bases and the V segment lost 5 bases, leaving 5 bases of the junction unmatched. The CDR3 spans 15 residues. The CDR3 nucleotides read TGTGCCAGCAGCGCGACTAGCGGGAGTATCTACGAGCAGTACTTC. The encoded protein is CASSATSGSIYEQYF.

The J gene is TRBJ1-2, the V gene TRBV12-3 or TRBV12-4; D gene ambiguous. The V and J ends lost 10 bases and 4 bases respectively, with 19 bases between them. The CDR3 contains 14 residues. CDR3 loop: CATIVTTGSYGYTF. The DNA for the CDR3 is TGTGCCACCATCGTTACCACGGGGAGCTATGGCTACACCTTC.

The chain carries TRBV2 and TRBJ2-1, with TRBD2 matching 10 bases. The length of the CDR3 is 16 residues. The germline gives CDR1 SNHLY, CDR2 FYNNEI. Losses at the gene ends were 6 bases for V and 0 bases for J; bases not matched to a gene: 5. The CDR3 reads CASRDLAGASYNEQFF. The CDR3 DNA follows: TGTGCCAGCAGGGACCTAGCGGGGGCCTCCTACAATGAGCAGTTCTTC.

V gene TRBV20-1 combines with J gene TRBJ2-1; 8 nucleotides align to TRBD2. Germline V gene data show CDR1 as DFQATT and CDR2 as SNEGSKA (reference sequence). The V segment lost 1 base and the J segment 5 bases; nucleotides outside the gene matches: 4. The CDR3 has 14 amino acids. CDR3 nucleotide sequence: TGCAGTGCTAGAGCTTGGACTAGCAACAATGAGCAGTTCTTC. This encodes CSARAWTSNNEQFF.

This clonotype showed up just a few times. The chain links TRBV3-1 to TRBJ2-3, with 10 bases aligning to TRBD2. V was clipped by 6 bases and J by 7 bases; unmatched bases: 10. CDR1 LGHDT and CDR2 YNNKEL come from the germline V gene (reference sequence). The CDR3 is 15 amino acids. The CDR3: CASRPSGGLSNTQYF. The CDR3 DNA reads TGTGCCAGCAGGCCTAGCGGGGGCCTCTCAAATACGCAGTATTTT.

The gene calls are TRBV5-1 and TRBJ1-4; 12 bases line up with TRBD1. Germline V CDR1 and CDR2: SGHRS, YFSETQ. This CDR3 has 17 amino acids. The ends lost 1 base at V and 5 bases at J; junction bases unmatched: 6. CDR3 amino acids: CASSLSRDRGRNEKLFF. The CDR3 nucleotides read TGCGCCAGCAGCTTGTCCCGGGACAGGGGGCGAAATGAAAAACTGTTTTTT.

This clonotype was picked up a small number of times. This chain joins TRBV4-2 and TRBJ2-1, with 8 bases fitting TRBD2. Unmatched junction bases numbered 11, after V lost 4 bases and J lost 6 bases. This CDR3 contains 16 residues. Looked up from germline, CDR1 is LGHNA and CDR2 is YNFKEQ. The CDR3 bases are TGTGCCAGCAGCCGAACGGGAACTAGCGGAATCAATGAGCAGTTCTTC. Its translation: CASSRTGTSGINEQFF.

This clonotype occurred once. A read error may explain this, as a much larger clone is one base away. The chain joins TRBV4-1 to TRBJ2-1; D is possibly TRBD1 (6 bases). Per germline, CDR1 MGHRA and CDR2 YSYEKL. The CDR3 covers 14 residues. CDR3 sequence reads: CAGSQFRDTNEQFF. DNA for the CDR3: TGCGCCGGCAGCCAATTCCGGGACACCAATGAGCAGTTCTTC.

The chain recombines TRBV28 with TRBJ1-3; possibly TRBD1 for D (6 bases). Trimming pared 1 base from V and 8 bases from J, leaving 21 bases between. The CDR3 contains 17 residues. The germline V gene encodes CDR1 MDHEN and CDR2 SYDVKM. The CDR3 DNA reads as TGTGCCAGCAGTTTATTGAGGGGGGTTTCTGGGAAGGACACCATATATTTT. It codes for CASSLLRGVSGKDTIYF.

The sample holds a few counts of this clonotype. The chain has TRBV25-1 and TRBJ2-7, with 9 positions matching TRBD1. Trimming took 2 bases from V and 3 from J; bases not matched to a gene: 5. Germline V gene lookup returns CDR1 MGHDK and CDR2 SYGVNS. The CDR3 length is 15 residues. CDR3 coding DNA: TGTGCCAGCAGTGAAACGCTGGACAGGGGCTACGAGCAGTACTTC. Its translation is CASSETLDRGYEQYF.

This clonotype showed up just a few times. The V gene is TRBV29-1, the J gene TRBJ2-1; the D gene could be TRBD1 or TRBD2 (7 bases each). Trimming took off 5 bases at V and 0 bases at J, with 20 bases between the two ends. The CDR3 is made up of 17 amino acids. Germline CDR1 is SQVTM and CDR2 is ANQGSEA. CDR3 coding DNA: TGCAGCGTTTGGACAGGACTAGGATCTAGCTCCTACAATGAGCAGTTCTTC. It is translated as CSVWTGLGSSSYNEQFF.